The 20 T cell receptor beta chains reported below all come from one sample, sequenced in a study of OX40 agonist ivuxolimab in advanced cancers. Sequenced by immunoSEQ multiplex PCR; TCRdb stores in-frame clones only, minus some. The sample gives 25,000 to 35,000 clones, roughly 83% of which show up once; 15% to 20% is in the top ten. Sequenced material: CD4+ or CD8+ T cells sorted from blood, taken in a trial of the OX40 agonist ivuxolimab. These receptor sequences come from an adult with an advanced solid tumor such as melanoma, head and neck, liver or kidney cancer.

The V and J genes are TRBV6-6 and TRBJ2-1, with D possibly being TRBD1 (5 bases). Germline CDR1 is MNHNY and CDR2 is SVGAGI (reference sequence). Deletions cut 8 bases from V and 12 bases from J, with 14 bases between. CDR3 length equals 11 residues. The CDR3 DNA follows: TGTGCCAGCGCAGGGTCTCTGCGGCAGTTCTTC. This sequence encodes CASAGSLRQFF.

This chain joins TRBV2 and TRBJ2-7; 9 bases line up with TRBD1. The V and J ends lost 8 bases and 0 bases, in that order; junction bases with no gene match: 2. Germline CDR1 is SNHLY and CDR2 is FYNNEI. The CDR3 extends over 13 amino acids. In DNA, the CDR3 is TGTGCCAGCCCGGGACAGGGCTCCTACGAGCAGTACTTC. Translated, it gives CASPGQGSYEQYF.

J is TRBJ2-7 and V is TRBV9, with 8 bases lining up with TRBD2. The CDR3 is made up of 14 amino acids. Germline V gene sequence: CDR1 SGDLS, CDR2 YYNGEE. V trimming: 3 bases; J trimming: 0 bases; junction bases outside the gene matches: 2. CDR3 sequence: CASSDSGASYEQYF. In DNA, the CDR3 is TGTGCCAGCAGCGATAGCGGGGCCTCCTACGAGCAGTACTTC. The variable domain in full, with the rest retrieved from reference TRBV9 and TRBJ2-7, is DSGVTQTPKHLITATGQRVTLRCSPRSGDLSVYWYQQSLDQGLQFLIQYYNGEERAKGNILERFSAQQFPDLHSELNLSSLELGDSALYFCASSDSGASYEQYFGPGTRLTVT.

V and J are TRBV4-1 and TRBJ1-2; tentatively, D is TRBD1 (5 bases). V lost 1 base to trimming and J lost 3 bases, with 12 bases between them. Germline-derived CDR1 and CDR2 are MGHRA and YSYEKL. This CDR3 spans 15 amino acids. CDR3 amino acids: CASSQAFRADYGYTF. The DNA of the CDR3 is TGCGCCAGCAGCCAAGCTTTCAGGGCCGACTATGGCTACACCTTC.

With respect to this clone: The junction differs from germline at one of its ends, possibly a read error. V usage is TRBV10-1 and J usage is TRBJ2-7; no clear D gene. Germline assignment: CDR1 WNHNN and CDR2 SYGVQD (reference sequence). The CDR3 consists of 14 residues. CDR3 region: CASSESSLSHEQYF. The CDR3 region has the DNA TGCGCCAGCAGTGAGTCATCCCTCTCCCACGAGCAGTACTTC.

The chain couples TRBV28 to TRBJ2-3; the match to TRBD1 covers 10 bases. Germline lookup yields CDR1 MDHEN and CDR2 SYDVKM. With 6 bases clipped from V and 1 base from J, the junction kept 7 bases outside the gene matches. The CDR3 is made up of 16 amino acids. The CDR3 loop is CASRVGQGFRTDTQYF. The CDR3, as DNA: TGTGCCAGCAGGGTGGGACAGGGGTTCCGCACAGATACGCAGTATTTT.

This clone was found once. The genes are TRBV19 and TRBJ1-4, with 9 bases lining up with TRBD1. J gave up 5 bases and V 5 bases, and 6 bases lay outside the gene matches. This CDR3 spans 15 amino acids. Germline V gives CDR1 LNHDA, CDR2 SQIVND (reference sequence). CDR3 loop: CASSPGTGTNEKLFF. The DNA of the CDR3 is TGTGCCAGTAGTCCAGGGACAGGGACGAATGAAAAACTGTTTTTT.

This clone appeared a few times. V and J are TRBV6-1 and TRBJ1-1; no firm D call. Looked up from germline, CDR1 is MNHNS and CDR2 is SASEGT. The CDR3 is 13 residues long. The V gene lost 7 bases and the J gene lost 6 bases, with 15 bases spanning the gap. CDR3 region: CASMIGGLAEAFF. For the CDR3, the DNA is TGTGCCAGCATGATAGGCGGTCTTGCTGAAGCTTTCTTT.

The chain combines TRBV9 with TRBJ2-7; D ambiguous. Trimming removed 0 bases at V and 5 bases at J, with 12 bases between. This CDR3 region has 14 residues. Germline-derived CDR1 and CDR2 are SGDLS and YYNGEE. CDR3 residues: CASSVAQRSNEQYF. The CDR3 bases are TGTGCCAGCAGCGTAGCCCAGCGATCTAACGAGCAGTACTTC.

The genes are TRBV4-2 and TRBJ2-7; 9 bases map to TRBD1. The CDR3 is made up of 15 amino acids. Germline loops: CDR1 LGHNA, CDR2 YNFKEQ. Trimming took 4 bases from V and 1 from J; bases not matched to a gene: 5. CDR3 sequence: CASSRRQGESYEQYF. CDR3 in DNA: TGTGCCAGCAGCCGTCGACAGGGGGAGTCCTACGAGCAGTACTTC.

This sequence joins TRBV6-5 and TRBJ1-1; D gene uncertain. V gave up 5 bases and J gave up 4 bases, with 5 bases separating them. The germline CDR1 and CDR2 sequences are MNHEY and SVGAGI. The CDR3 is 11 amino acids. CDR3 amino acids: CASSPGTEAFF. The DNA of the CDR3 is TGTGCCAGCAGTCCAGGCACTGAAGCTTTCTTT.

The V and J genes are TRBV6-6 and TRBJ2-7; a weak D match, TRBD2 (6 bases). The germline V gene has CDR1 MNHNY and CDR2 SVGAGI (reference sequence). Trimming took 5 bases from V and 0 from J, leaving 14 bases between them. This CDR3 contains 15 residues. The DNA of the CDR3 is TGTGCCAGCAGTCTCTCGGCGGGGTACTCCTACGAGCAGTACTTC. Its protein product is CASSLSAGYSYEQYF.

V usage is TRBV9 and J usage is TRBJ2-3; D may be TRBD1 or TRBD2 (5 bases each). The CDR3 sequence is 15 residues long. The V gene lost 3 bases and the J gene lost 0 bases, with 11 bases spanning the gap. Germline lookup yields CDR1 SGDLS and CDR2 YYNGEE. This chain's CDR3 is CASSAWDGSTDTQYF. The CDR3 DNA reads TGTGCCAGCAGCGCCTGGGACGGGAGCACAGATACGCAGTATTTT.

The chain joins TRBV7-9 to TRBJ2-3; 8 bases fit TRBD2. The CDR3 has 18 residues. Unmatched junction bases numbered 11, after V lost 1 base and J lost 2 bases. The V gene's germline CDR1 is SEHNR and CDR2 FQNEAQ (reference sequence). The DNA for the CDR3 is TGTGCCAGCAGCTTAGGTCGGCTAGCGGGTTTTACCACAGATACGCAGTATTTT. Amino acids: CASSLGRLAGFTTDTQYF.

This sequence joins TRBV19 and TRBJ2-2, with D perhaps matching TRBD1 (6 bases). Germline V gives CDR1 LNHDA, CDR2 SQIVND (reference sequence). Trimming shortened V by 7 bases and J by 3 bases, and 12 bases separated the two germline ends. CDR3 length: 14 amino acids. CDR3 region: CASNADRYTGELFF. DNA for the CDR3: TGTGCCAGTAATGCGGACAGATACACCGGGGAGCTGTTTTTT.

The chain links TRBV7-9 to TRBJ1-2; D not resolved. V lost 5 bases and J lost 2, with 15 bases in between. CDR1 is SEHNR, CDR2 FQNEAQ, per germline (reference sequence). CDR3 length: 15 residues. CDR3 protein: CASSPKGQLNYGYTF. CDR3 coding DNA: TGTGCCAGCAGCCCCAAGGGCCAGTTAAACTATGGCTACACCTTC.

V gene TRBV9 combines with J gene TRBJ2-3; TRBD2 matches 16 bases. Trimming cost V 4 bases and J 5 bases; bases outside gene matches: 13. The germline gives CDR1 SGDLS, CDR2 YYNGEE. The CDR3 spans 19 residues. The DNA of the CDR3 is TGTGCCAGCAGCTCTTTTGTGGGACTAGCGGGAGGGCCGGGAGATACGCAGTATTTT. Translation: CASSSFVGLAGGPGDTQYF.

The chain links TRBV7-7 to TRBJ2-2; TRBD1 is a possible D gene (5 bases). The CDR3 consists of 13 residues. CDR1 is SSHAT, CDR2 FNYEAQ, per germline (reference sequence). Trimming left V 5 bases short and J 5 bases short, with 9 bases between. The CDR3 here is CASSLQGTGELFF. Written as DNA, the CDR3 is TGTGCCAGCAGCCTCCAGGGAACCGGGGAGCTGTTTTTT.

J is TRBJ2-2 and V is TRBV11-1; D unclear. Germline CDR1 reads SGHAT; CDR2 reads FQDESV (reference sequence). With 1 base removed from V and 9 bases from J, the gap between germline ends came to 3 bases. This CDR3 is 11 amino acids long. CDR3 loop: CASSLGRELFF. The DNA of the CDR3 is TGTGCCAGCAGCTTAGGCAGGGAGCTGTTTTTT.

The gene calls are TRBV27 and TRBJ2-3; TRBD2 aligns across 16 bases. The CDR3 runs 20 residues. V was pared by 2 bases and J by 3 bases, with 11 bases of the junction left unmatched. Germline V lookup: CDR1 MNHEY, CDR2 SMNVEV (reference sequence). The CDR3 DNA reads TGTGCCAGCAGTTTAGGAATGGGACTAGCGGGAGGGCCACGGACAGATACGCAGTATTTT. Amino acids: CASSLGMGLAGGPRTDTQYF.